The 15 T cell receptor beta chains in this list originate from one sample, sequenced in a study of T-cell memory formation after mild COVID-19. From the 5' RACE reads, TCRdb called clonotypes with MiXCR, one entry per CDR3 protein. The repertoire holds about 140,000 distinct CDR3 sequences, approximately 14% seen once, with 13% to 15% in the top ten. Source material: PBMCs or a T cell subset sorted from them (not recorded which). These receptors originate from an adult woman who had mild COVID-19 (a few samples of this study predate the infection). Cell type and time point are not known.

This chain connects TRBV7-9 to TRBJ1-5, with 8 bases that match TRBD1. The CDR3 contains 15 residues. J lost 6 bases, V lost 5 bases, and 9 bases had no gene match. In germline, CDR1 is SEHNR, CDR2 FQNEAQ (reference sequence). The CDR3 loop reads CASSRTGKESQPQHF. The CDR3 nucleotides are TGTGCCAGCAGCCGGACAGGGAAGGAGAGTCAGCCCCAGCATTTT.

This clonotype was seen just once. The chain joins TRBV5-1 to TRBJ1-2, with TRBD1 matching 7 bases. Trimming removed 1 base from V and 1 base from J; junction bases left unmatched: 7. The length of the CDR3 is 16 residues. Germline lookup yields CDR1 SGHRS and CDR2 YFSETQ. CDR3 sequence reads: CASSLQGGINNYGYTF. The CDR3 DNA is TGCGCCAGCAGCTTGCAGGGGGGTATTAATAACTATGGCTACACCTTC.

V gene TRBV6-2 or TRBV6-3 combines with J gene TRBJ2-5, with 11 bases that match TRBD2. CDR1 is MNHEY, CDR2 SVGEGT, per germline. The CDR3 consists of 15 residues. The J segment lost 4 bases and the V segment lost 2 bases, leaving 3 bases of the junction unmatched. The CDR3 region is CASSYPGLAGETQYF. The CDR3 coding sequence is TGTGCCAGCAGTTACCCCGGACTAGCGGGAGAGACCCAGTACTTC.

This clonotype was picked up a small number of times. The genes are TRBV7-9 and TRBJ2-7; D is possibly TRBD1 or TRBD2 (5 bases each). The CDR3 contains 19 residues. Trimming removed 5 bases from V and 5 bases from J, with 31 bases in between. Germline CDR1 SEHNR, CDR2 FQNEAQ (reference sequence). The CDR3 here is CASSPGSLGTRLLGDEQYF. The CDR3 DNA reads as TGTGCCAGCAGCCCGGGTAGTCTCGGGACCCGATTACTCGGGGACGAGCAGTACTTC. The variable domain in full, completed from reference TRBV7-9 and TRBJ2-7, reads DTGVSQNPRHKITKRGQNVTFRCDPISEHNRLYWYRQTLGQGPEFLTYFQNEAQLEKSRLLSDRFSAERPKGSFSTLEIQRTEQGDSAMYLCASSPGSLGTRLLGDEQYFGPGTRLTVT.

The chain carries TRBV2 and TRBJ1-3; D gene unclear. The germline V gene encodes CDR1 SNHLY and CDR2 FYNNEI. The length of the CDR3 is 14 residues. Trimming stripped 2 bases from V and 3 bases from J, with 8 bases between. CDR3: CASSEQAGGNTIYF. The DNA of the CDR3 is TGTGCCAGCAGTGAACAAGCTGGTGGAAACACCATATATTTT.

The chain joins TRBV7-8 to TRBJ2-3; no firm D call. V was clipped by 2 bases and J by 5 bases, with 8 bases between them. This CDR3 has 13 residues. Per the germline V gene, CDR1 is SGHVS and CDR2 is FQNEAQ. CDR3 amino acids: CASSLLVGDTQYF. Here the CDR3 DNA reads TGTGCCAGCAGCTTACTCGTGGGAGATACGCAGTATTTT.

Only a few counts were recorded for this clonotype. CDR3 in DNA: TGTGCCAGCAGCCAAGGACTAGCGCCAGACCGCACAGATACGCAGTATTTT. Protein sequence: CASSQGLAPDRTDTQYF. The chain recombines TRBV14 with TRBJ2-3, with 8 positions matching TRBD2. The CDR3 has 17 residues. Trimming at V came to 1 base and at J to 1 base, leaving 7 bases not matched to a gene. Germline CDR1 reads SGHDN; CDR2 reads FVKESK. Together with reference TRBV14 and TRBJ2-3, the CDR3 gives the full variable domain: EAGVTQFPSHSVIEKGQTVTLRCDPISGHDNLYWYRRVMGKEIKFLLHFVKESKQDESGMPNNRFLAERTGGTYSTLKVQPAELEDSGVYFCASSQGLAPDRTDTQYFGPGTRLTVL.

J is TRBJ1-1 and V is TRBV7-9; TRBD1 matches at 7 bases. CDR1 is SEHNR, CDR2 FQNEAQ, per germline (reference sequence). The CDR3 has 14 amino acids. The V segment lost 7 bases and the J segment 4 bases; nucleotides outside the gene matches: 9. CDR3 protein: CASIKGALGTEAFF. In nucleotides, the CDR3 is TGTGCCAGCATCAAGGGGGCTTTGGGCACTGAAGCTTTCTTT. Full variable domain (missing parts from reference TRBV7-9 and TRBJ1-1): DTGVSQNPRHKITKRGQNVTFRCDPISEHNRLYWYRQTLGQGPEFLTYFQNEAQLEKSRLLSDRFSAERPKGSFSTLEIQRTEQGDSAMYLCASIKGALGTEAFFGQGTRLTVV.

The genes are TRBV12-3 or TRBV12-4 and TRBJ2-1; D not resolved. Trimming stripped 1 base from V and 4 bases from J, with 8 bases between. The CDR3 length is 14 residues. The CDR3 coding sequence is TGTGCCAGCAGTTTAGTTGGGGTATACAATGAGCAGTTCTTC. The encoded protein is CASSLVGVYNEQFF.

This clonotype has more than one count but fewer than ten. The chain recombines TRBV12-3 or TRBV12-4 with TRBJ1-1, with D unclear. With 7 bases removed from V and 8 bases from J, the gap between germline ends came to 17 bases. The CDR3 has 13 amino acids. CDR3 nucleotides: TGTGCCAGCACCCTAATTGGGAGCCTGGAAGCTTTCTTT. Translated, it gives CASTLIGSLEAFF.

A few counts support this clonotype. This chain uses TRBV20-1 with TRBJ1-2; D remains unclear. Germline CDR1 and CDR2: DFQATT and SNEGSKA (reference sequence). The germline V and J ends were trimmed by 1 base and 0 bases, with 15 bases remaining between them. The CDR3 totals 16 residues. The CDR3 is CSARGSGGFTNYGYTF. In nucleotides, the CDR3 is TGCAGTGCTAGAGGATCGGGAGGGTTTACTAACTATGGCTACACCTTC.

Concerning this clonotype itself: A read error may be the cause here, since a much bigger clone is one base away. This chain uses TRBV20-1 with TRBJ2-7; D is perhaps TRBD2 (7 bases). Germline loops: CDR1 DFQATT, CDR2 SNEGSKA (reference sequence). The CDR3 has 11 residues. The V gene lost 7 bases and the J gene lost 5 bases, with 12 bases spanning the gap. The CDR3, as DNA: TGCAGTGAAGGGGGGGTGAACGAGCAGTACTTC. Its protein is CSEGGVNEQYF.

The chain links TRBV24-1 to TRBJ1-2, with 7 bases matching TRBD1. In germline, CDR1 is KGHDR, CDR2 SFDVKD. The CDR3 is 16 residues long. Trimming removed 6 bases from V and 5 bases from J; junction bases left unmatched: 14. The CDR3 DNA follows: TGTGCCACCAGTAATGAATTAGGACAGGATCGGTATGGCTACACCTTC. It encodes CATSNELGQDRYGYTF.

V usage is TRBV19 and J usage is TRBJ1-2; D remains unclear. V lost 3 bases to trimming and J lost 4 bases, with 9 bases between them. This CDR3 spans 13 amino acids. Germline V gene sequence: CDR1 LNHDA, CDR2 SQIVND (reference sequence). In nucleotides, the CDR3 is TGTGCCAGTAGTATCCTGGGGAGCTATGGCTACACCTTC. Translating it yields CASSILGSYGYTF.

The rearrangement links TRBV3-1 to TRBJ1-6; D remains unclear. Germline V gene sequence: CDR1 LGHDT, CDR2 YNNKEL (reference sequence). Between the trimmed V and J ends, which lost 2 bases and 8 bases, there was a span of 7 bases. The CDR3 loop spans 13 amino acids. The CDR3 bases are TGTGCCAGCAGCCAAATCTCGGATTCACCCCTCCACTTT. Translation: CASSQISDSPLHF.